This TCR beta chain was captured in a study of siplizumab effects on memory and regulatory T cells. The repertoire was sequenced with immunoSEQ multiplex PCR; TCRdb's copy has only in-frame clones and lacks some. Altogether about 87,000 clones are present, about 93% being singletons, with the ten largest covering around 0.3%. V lost 2 bases, J lost 5 bases, and 13 bases lay in between. The CDR3 is 15 residues long. CDR1 is MGHRA and CDR2 is YSYEKL in the germline V gene. Sequencing was carried out using non-Treg CD4+ T cells sorted from blood. The chain combines TRBV4-1 with TRBJ1-5, with no clear D. The receptor's source is a human donor in good health. CDR3 sequence: CASSQPSPRYQPQHF. CDR3 nucleotide sequence: TGCGCCAGCAGCCAACCCAGCCCGAGATATCAGCCCCAGCATTTT.